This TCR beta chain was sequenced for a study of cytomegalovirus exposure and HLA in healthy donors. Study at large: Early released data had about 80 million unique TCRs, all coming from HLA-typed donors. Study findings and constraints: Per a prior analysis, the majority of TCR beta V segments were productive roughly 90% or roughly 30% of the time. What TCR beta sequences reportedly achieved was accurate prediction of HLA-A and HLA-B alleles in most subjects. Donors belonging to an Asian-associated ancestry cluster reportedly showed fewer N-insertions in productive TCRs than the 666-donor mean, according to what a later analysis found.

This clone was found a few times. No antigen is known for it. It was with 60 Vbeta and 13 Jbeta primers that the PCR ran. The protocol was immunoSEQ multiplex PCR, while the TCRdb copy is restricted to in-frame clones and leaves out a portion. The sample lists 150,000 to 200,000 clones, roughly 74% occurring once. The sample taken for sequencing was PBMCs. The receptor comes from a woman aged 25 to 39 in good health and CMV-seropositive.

The CDR3 loop is CASSYRLDAGELFF. As DNA, the CDR3 is TGTGCCAGCAGTTACAGGCTAGACGCCGGGGAGCTGTTTTTT. This sequence joins TRBV6-5 and TRBJ2-2; no firm D call. Trimming took off 2 bases at V and 6 bases at J, with 10 bases between the two ends. This CDR3 is built from 14 residues. Germline V CDR1 and CDR2: MNHEY, SVGAGI.